The 11 T cell receptor beta chains reported below all come from one sample, sequenced in a study of blood T cell repertoires in COVID-19. Only in-frame clones appear in the TCRdb table, and some are missing; sequencing was by immunoSEQ multiplex PCR. This table holds about 140,000 clones, 60% to 85% found once. Sequencing was done on a sample of peripheral blood. The receptor set was obtained from a man aged 50-60 years with acute or convalescent COVID-19.

The rearrangement joins TRBV2 to TRBJ1-2; possible D gene TRBD1, 6 bases. V lost 5 bases, J lost 2 bases, and 12 bases lay in between. Germline lookup yields CDR1 SNHLY and CDR2 FYNNEI. The CDR3 covers 14 residues. CDR3 in DNA: TGTGCCAGCAGTCTGGACAGTCCCAACTATGGCTACACCTTC. Translation gives CASSLDSPNYGYTF.

CDR3: CASSLQGNYEQYV. The CDR3 nucleotides read TGTGCCAGCAGCTTACAGGGAAATTACGAGCAGTACGTC. V and J are TRBV12-3 or TRBV12-4 and TRBJ2-7; the D gene is possibly TRBD1 (6 bases). Trimming cost V 6 bases and J 4 bases, with 13 bases left between them. The CDR3 is made up of 13 amino acids.

The V and J genes are TRBV6-1 and TRBJ1-2; TRBD1 is a possible D gene (5 bases). This CDR3 spans 15 amino acids. CDR1 is MNHNS and CDR2 is SASEGT in the germline V gene. V lost 3 bases, J lost 2 bases, and 13 bases lay in between. The CDR3 sequence is CASSEPGNPNYGYTF. The CDR3 region has the DNA TGTGCCAGCAGTGAGCCAGGGAACCCCAACTATGGCTACACCTTC.

J is TRBJ2-7 and V is TRBV5-6; D gene unclear. Germline V lookup: CDR1 SGHDT, CDR2 YYEEEE. CDR3 length: 14 amino acids. Trimming shortened V by 1 base and J by 6 bases, and 14 bases separated the two germline ends. CDR3 protein: CASSLSSSEAEQYF. The CDR3 DNA reads TGTGCCAGCAGCTTGTCGAGTTCCGAAGCCGAGCAGTACTTC.

J is TRBJ1-2 and V is TRBV2, with D unresolved. CDR1 and CDR2 (germline): SNHLY, FYNNEI. This CDR3 is built from 13 residues. V lost 4 bases and J 3 bases, leaving 9 bases between the germline ends. This chain's CDR3 is CASSGQFHYGYTF. The CDR3 bases are TGTGCCAGCAGTGGCCAGTTCCACTATGGCTACACCTTC.

The chain links TRBV11-2 to TRBJ1-6; a weak D match, TRBD1 (5 bases). CDR3 length equals 15 residues. The V end was cut by 5 bases, the J end by 10 bases, with 18 bases between. From germline, CDR1 is SGHAT and CDR2 FQNNGV. Written as DNA, the CDR3 is TGTGCCAGCAGCCCCTCGGTAGGGGCGAAGTCACCCCTCCACTTT. As protein: CASSPSVGAKSPLHF.

The rearrangement links TRBV30 to TRBJ2-5; D gene uncertain. The CDR3 runs to 12 residues. CDR1 GTSNPN and CDR2 SVGIG come from the germline V gene (reference sequence). V lost 5 bases and J lost 4, with 11 bases in between. For the CDR3, the DNA is TGTGCCTGGGGTCTGAGAGGAGAGACCCAGTACTTC. As protein: CAWGLRGETQYF.

In nucleotides, the CDR3 is TGTGCCAGCAGTTCGACAAGACCCTACGAGCAGTACGTC. Its translation is CASSSTRPYEQYV. The rearrangement uses TRBV28 and TRBJ2-7; D is unresolved. This CDR3 spans 13 amino acids. Germline CDR1 MDHEN, CDR2 SYDVKM. V gave up 4 bases and J gave up 2 bases, with 9 bases separating them.

V usage is TRBV11-2 and J usage is TRBJ2-2; D call uncertain. Trimming left V 3 bases short and J 1 base short, with 6 bases between. This CDR3 comprises 14 residues. Germline V gene sequence: CDR1 SGHAT, CDR2 FQNNGV. The CDR3 region has the DNA TGTGCCAGCAGCTTGAGCCTGAACACCGGGGAGCTGTTTTTT. Its protein is CASSLSLNTGELFF. Full variable domain (remainder filled in from reference TRBV11-2 and TRBJ2-2): EAGVAQSPRYKIIEKRQSVAFWCNPISGHATLYWYQQILGQGPKLLIQFQNNGVVDDSQLPKDRFSAERLKGVDSTLKIQPAKLEDSAVYLCASSLSLNTGELFFGEGSRLTVL.

The chain uses TRBV3-1 (or the pseudogene TRBV3-2) and TRBJ1-2; 7 nucleotides align to TRBD1. The CDR3 is 15 amino acids. J lost 8 bases, V lost 0 bases, and 9 bases had no gene match. The germline V gene encodes CDR1 LGHDT and CDR2 YNNKEL (reference sequence). The CDR3 DNA reads as TGTGCCAGCAGCCAAGACCGACAGGGAATAGGAGGCTACACCTTC. It yields the protein CASSQDRQGIGGYTF.

As DNA, the CDR3 is TGCGCCAGCAGCTTGGGAACTAGCGGGGAGACCCAGTACTTC. Its protein is CASSLGTSGETQYF. The V call is TRBV5-1, the J call TRBJ2-5; 9 nucleotides line up with TRBD2. CDR1 is SGHRS, CDR2 YFSETQ, per germline. Trimming removed 0 bases from V and 5 bases from J; junction bases left unmatched: 2. This CDR3 comprises 14 residues.